The rows below give T cell receptor beta chains drawn from one sample of a study of T cell responses to AZD1222 COVID-19 vaccine. Data came from immunoSEQ multiplex PCR; TCRdb stores just in-frame clones and leaves some out. Of roughly 76,000 clones in the sample, around nine tenths are singletons; the top ten hold 11%. The sequences come from peripheral blood, collected on day 0 of AZD1222 vaccination. The receptor source for this set is an adult in good health. The CDR3 runs from the conserved cysteine through the conserved F or W. The order of the fields is clone size, V gene, J gene, D gene, CDR3 DNA, CDR3 protein. D genes are given only for firm matches. Clone size is given for some rows only: seen once, a few or many times, or a class if the clone is expanded.

size: few; V: TRBV11-3; J: TRBJ2-1; D: -; DNA: TGTGCCAGCAGTTATCGGGTAGGGTCCTACAATGAGCAGTTCTTC; CDR3: CASSYRVGSYNEQFF
size: -; V: TRBV4-1; J: TRBJ2-5; D: -; DNA: TGCGCCAGCAGCCAAGACGGCACGGGGTGGGAAGAGACCCAGTACTTC; CDR3: CASSQDGTGWEETQYF
size: -; V: TRBV24-1; J: TRBJ1-5; D: TRBD1; DNA: TGTGCCACCAGTGGGACAGGGAATAACAATCAGCCCCAGCATTTT; CDR3: CATSGTGNNNQPQHF
size: few; V: TRBV21-1; J: TRBJ1-5; D: -; DNA: TGTGCCAGCAGCACCGGGACAGGGGGCGGTTTCAATCAGCCCCAGCATTTT; CDR3: CASSTGTGGGFNQPQHF
size: -; V: TRBV2; J: TRBJ2-7; D: TRBD2; DNA: TGTGCCAGCAGTGATAGAGTAGCGGGCGACTACGAGCAGTACTTC; CDR3: CASSDRVAGDYEQYF
size: few; V: TRBV28; J: TRBJ1-5; D: TRBD1; DNA: TGTGCCAGCCGGACAGGGCCCATTAGCAATCAGCCCCAGCATTTT; CDR3: CASRTGPISNQPQHF
size: -; V: TRBV12-5; J: TRBJ2-1; D: TRBD1; DNA: TGTGCTAGTGGTTTGGTAGGACAGGGGTCCTTCCAGTTCTTC; CDR3: CASGLVGQGSFQFF
size: -; V: TRBV11-2; J: TRBJ2-1; D: TRBD2; DNA: TGTGCCAGCAGCCTAGAGGGACTAGTCTTTGAGCAGTTCTTC; CDR3: CASSLEGLVFEQFF
size: -; V: TRBV2; J: TRBJ1-1; D: -; DNA: TGTGCCAGCAGTGTAAGGACATCGGAGGGGGGGGCTTTCTTT; CDR3: CASSVRTSEGGAFF
size: -; V: TRBV11-2; J: TRBJ2-1; D: -; DNA: TGTGCCAGCAGTGCGCTGGGAGGCTACAATGAGCAGTTCTTC; CDR3: CASSALGGYNEQFF
size: few; V: TRBV11-2; J: TRBJ2-1; D: -; DNA: TGTGCCAGCAGCTTAGATCTAAGGGGTGAGCAGTTCTTC; CDR3: CASSLDLRGEQFF
size: -; V: TRBV5-1; J: TRBJ2-3; D: -; DNA: TGCGCCAGCAGCTTGGCAGGGATACGGACAGATACGCAGTATTTT; CDR3: CASSLAGIRTDTQYF
size: -; V: TRBV2; J: TRBJ2-2; D: TRBD1; DNA: TGTGCCAGCGGGGACAGGGGCAGCGGGGAGCTGTTTTTT; CDR3: CASGDRGSGELFF
size: few; V: TRBV5-5; J: TRBJ2-1; D: -; DNA: TGTGCCAGCAGCCCCGGGACTCCGGGCCCCAATGAGCAGTTCTTC; CDR3: CASSPGTPGPNEQFF
size: -; V: TRBV6-1; J: TRBJ1-2; D: -; DNA: TGTGCCAGCAGTGAAGCGGGGAGGGCGGCCGATCGAGGCTACACCTTC; CDR3: CASSEAGRAADRGYTF
size: -; V: TRBV4-1; J: TRBJ1-4; D: TRBD1; DNA: TGCGCCAGCAGCCACCTACCGGGACAGGGGGGTGAAAAACTGTTTTTT; CDR3: CASSHLPGQGGEKLFF
size: -; V: TRBV14; J: TRBJ2-2; D: TRBD2; DNA: TGTGCCAGCAGCCCGGGACTAGCGGGAGGGGAGCTGTTTTTT; CDR3: CASSPGLAGGELFF
size: -; V: TRBV27; J: TRBJ2-5; D: TRBD2; DNA: TGTGCCAGCAGCGACCCTCGGGCCGGGAGGGAGACCCAGTACTTC; CDR3: CASSDPRAGRETQYF
size: -; V: TRBV19; J: TRBJ1-2; D: TRBD1; DNA: TGTGCCAGTAGTATTTACGGACAGGCCGTTTATTTTGGCTACACCTTC; CDR3: CASSIYGQAVYFGYTF
size: -; V: TRBV3-1/TRBV3-2; J: TRBJ2-7; D: -; DNA: TGTGCCAGCAGCCGGGGGGCGGCCGGACTAACCTACGAGCAGTACTTC; CDR3: CASSRGAAGLTYEQYF
size: -; V: TRBV30; J: TRBJ1-6; D: -; DNA: TGTGCCTGGAGTGCAGAAGTGCCAAATTCACCCCTCCACTTT; CDR3: CAWSAEVPNSPLHF
size: -; V: TRBV3-1/TRBV3-2; J: TRBJ1-2; D: -; DNA: TGTGCCAGCAGCCCACGATTGATACGGGGCTATGGCTACACCTTC; CDR3: CASSPRLIRGYGYTF
size: few; V: TRBV30; J: TRBJ2-7; D: -; DNA: TGTGCCTGGAGCAGCGTGGACGAGCAGTACTTC; CDR3: CAWSSVDEQYF
size: -; V: TRBV5-1; J: TRBJ1-5; D: -; DNA: TGCGCCAGCAGCGTAGATAGCAATCAGCCCCAGCATTTT; CDR3: CASSVDSNQPQHF
size: few; V: TRBV10-3; J: TRBJ1-3; D: -; DNA: TGTGCCATCAGTGACTTTGAACCCAGCTCTGGAAACACCATATATTTT; CDR3: CAISDFEPSSGNTIYF
size: -; V: TRBV7-2; J: TRBJ2-5; D: TRBD2; DNA: TGTGCCAGCAGCCGCGAACGACTAGCGAGAGAGACCCAGTACTTC; CDR3: CASSRERLARETQYF
size: -; V: TRBV6-5; J: TRBJ2-5; D: TRBD1; DNA: TGTGCCAGCAGTTTCGGGCCCCGGACAGGACAAGAGACCCAGTACTTC; CDR3: CASSFGPRTGQETQYF
size: -; V: TRBV29-1; J: TRBJ1-3; D: -; DNA: TGCAGCGTTGTTGGGGCGGACCTCCGGACCATATATTTT; CDR3: CSVVGADLRTIYF
size: -; V: TRBV6-6; J: TRBJ2-3; D: -; DNA: TGTGCCAGCAGTCACTCCAAGGGCACAGATACGCAGTATTTT; CDR3: CASSHSKGTDTQYF
size: -; V: TRBV2; J: TRBJ2-7; D: TRBD1; DNA: TGTGCCAGCATTCCCACAGGGGCCTACGAGCAGTACTTC; CDR3: CASIPTGAYEQYF
size: -; V: TRBV6-5; J: TRBJ1-6; D: -; DNA: TGTGCCAGCAGAGGGGGGACCGGTTCACCCCTCCACTTT; CDR3: CASRGGTGSPLHF
size: -; V: TRBV10-3; J: TRBJ1-1; D: -; DNA: TGTGCCATCAGTGAGTCGGAGGCCCTGGGCACTGAAGCTTTCTTT; CDR3: CAISESEALGTEAFF
size: -; V: TRBV7-9; J: TRBJ1-2; D: TRBD1; DNA: TGTGCCAGCAGCTTCCTAATCCGGGACAGGACTAACTATGGCTACACCTTC; CDR3: CASSFLIRDRTNYGYTF
size: few; V: TRBV6-1; J: TRBJ1-5; D: -; DNA: TGTGCCAGCAGTGAAAGGGCAGACAATCAGCCCCAGCATTTT; CDR3: CASSERADNQPQHF
size: -; V: TRBV11-3; J: TRBJ2-5; D: -; DNA: TGTGCCAGCAGCCTCAGGATGGGCGCACAAGAGACCCAGTACTTC; CDR3: CASSLRMGAQETQYF
size: -; V: TRBV5-1; J: TRBJ2-1; D: TRBD2; DNA: TGCGCCAGCAGCCTCCGGGCGGGAGGGGGCAATGAGCAGTTCTTC; CDR3: CASSLRAGGGNEQFF
size: -; V: TRBV7-9; J: TRBJ2-3; D: TRBD2; DNA: TGTGCCAGCAGGATCGGGTTAGCGGGACTCGGAGATACGCAGTATTTT; CDR3: CASRIGLAGLGDTQYF
size: -; V: TRBV13; J: TRBJ2-6; D: -; DNA: TGTGCCAGCAGCCCAATAGCGCTCTCTGGGGCCAACGTCCTGACTTTC; CDR3: CASSPIALSGANVLTF
size: -; V: TRBV5-1; J: TRBJ1-1; D: -; DNA: TGCGCCAGCAGCTTTCCCGGGGATGGAGGTTGGTTTACTGAAGCTTTCTTT; CDR3: CASSFPGDGGWFTEAFF
size: -; V: TRBV19; J: TRBJ1-6; D: TRBD1; DNA: TGTGCCAGTAGCGCGACAGGGAGCAATTCACCCCTCCACTTT; CDR3: CASSATGSNSPLHF
size: many; V: TRBV7-2; J: TRBJ2-1; D: TRBD1; DNA: TGTGCCAGCAGCTCGCTAGGACAGGGGCCCTACAATGAGCAGTTCTTC; CDR3: CASSSLGQGPYNEQFF
size: -; V: TRBV3-1/TRBV3-2; J: TRBJ1-2; D: -; DNA: TGTGCCAGCAGCCAAGGGTTTGGGGGCCGCTATGGCTACACCTTC; CDR3: CASSQGFGGRYGYTF
size: -; V: TRBV28; J: TRBJ2-4; D: -; DNA: TGTGCCAGCAGTCCAGGTCTCATGGGCAAAAACATTCAGTACTTC; CDR3: CASSPGLMGKNIQYF
size: -; V: TRBV4-1; J: TRBJ1-6; D: -; DNA: TGCGCCAGCAGCCAAGATCGGGGAAATTCACCCCTCCACTTT; CDR3: CASSQDRGNSPLHF
size: -; V: TRBV5-4; J: TRBJ2-5; D: TRBD2; DNA: TGTGCCAGCAGCCCTAGGGGACTATTGAAAGAGACCCAGTACTTC; CDR3: CASSPRGLLKETQYF